Following are 23 T cell receptor beta chains from one sample sequenced in a study of OX40 agonist ivuxolimab in advanced cancers. Sequenced by immunoSEQ multiplex PCR; TCRdb stores in-frame clones only, minus some. The table includes some 40,000 clones, 70% to 90% detected once. Specimen: CD4+ or CD8+ T cells sorted from blood, collected in a trial of the OX40 agonist ivuxolimab. All receptors derive from an adult with an advanced solid tumor such as melanoma, head and neck, liver or kidney cancer.

V usage is TRBV5-6 and J usage is TRBJ2-5; a weak D match, TRBD1 (5 bases). The length of the CDR3 is 17 residues. The germline V gene has CDR1 SGHDT and CDR2 YYEEEE. Trimming cost V 2 bases and J 7 bases, with 24 bases left between them. The CDR3 here is CASSLLSADKTSRTQYF. The CDR3 DNA sequence: TGTGCCAGCAGCTTACTCTCGGCGGACAAAACGTCAAGGACCCAGTACTTC.

The V call is TRBV10-1, the J call TRBJ2-7; possibly TRBD1 for D (5 bases). The CDR3 extends over 12 amino acids. V lost 0 bases, J lost 7 bases, and 7 bases lay in between. Looked up from germline, CDR1 is WNHNN and CDR2 is SYGVQD (reference sequence). CDR3 loop: CASSESGDEQYF. The CDR3 region has the DNA TGCGCCAGCAGTGAGTCAGGGGATGAGCAGTACTTC.

The rearrangement links TRBV5-8 to TRBJ1-1, with a weak D call TRBD1 (5 bases). Trimming cost V 4 bases and J 8 bases, with 15 bases left between them. The CDR3 covers 13 residues. Germline V gene sequence: CDR1 SGHTS, CDR2 YDEGEE. Here the CDR3 DNA reads TGTGCCAGCAGCCCTGCCGGGGGAGGGGAAGCTTTCTTT. Translating gives CASSPAGGGEAFF.

Regarding this clone: At one of its ends the junction is not consistent with the germline gene, which may arise from a read error. The rearrangement uses TRBV6-1 and TRBJ2-7; either TRBD1 or TRBD2 may fit D (5 bases each). This CDR3 comprises 11 residues. Germline CDR1 is MNHNS and CDR2 is SASEGT. CDR3 coding DNA: TGTGCCAGCTGTGAGGGGTACGAGCAGTACTTC. It yields the protein CASCEGYEQYF.

V is TRBV21-1 and J is TRBJ2-2; the listed D gene, TRBD2, was not tested against the DNA. TRBV21-1 is flagged as a pseudogene. This CDR3 contains 14 residues. CDR3 sequence: CASSLSGGTGELFF. The CDR3 region has the DNA TGTGCCAGCAGCCTTAGCGGGGGCACCGGGGAGCTGTTTTTT.

The V gene is TRBV7-6, the J gene TRBJ2-1; possible D gene TRBD2, 5 bases. The CDR3 sequence is 15 residues long. The germline V and J ends were trimmed by 1 base and 8 bases, with 15 bases remaining between them. Looked up from germline, CDR1 is SGHVS and CDR2 is FNYEAQ. DNA for the CDR3: TGTGCCAGCAGCTTAGATGGCCAGGCCGGGGATGAGCAGTTCTTC. Protein sequence: CASSLDGQAGDEQFF. Full variable domain (outside the CDR3, taken from reference TRBV7-6 and TRBJ2-1): GAGVSQSPRYKVTKRGQDVALRCDPISGHVSLYWYRQALGQGPEFLTYFNYEAQQDKSGLPNDRFSAERPEGSISTLTIQRTEQRDSAMYRCASSLDGQAGDEQFFGPGTRLTVL.

The chain recombines TRBV5-1 with TRBJ2-3; 11 bases fit TRBD1. Trimming cost V 2 bases and J 6 bases; bases outside gene matches: 14. Germline CDR1 and CDR2: SGHRS and YFSETQ. The CDR3 totals 18 residues. CDR3 in DNA: TGCGCCAGCAGCTTAAGGACAGGGGGCTTCCTATTCACCGATACGCAGTATTTT. It specifies CASSLRTGGFLFTDTQYF. Looking up the rest from reference TRBV5-1 and TRBJ2-3 gives the full variable domain: KAGVTQTPRYLIKTRGQQVTLSCSPISGHRSVSWYQQTPGQGLQFLFEYFSETQRNKGNFPGRFSGRQFSNSRSEMNVSTLELGDSALYLCASSLRTGGFLFTDTQYFGPGTRLTVL.

V usage is TRBV18 and J usage is TRBJ2-7; D call uncertain. CDR1 and CDR2 from the germline V gene are KGHSH and LQKENI. This CDR3 spans 16 amino acids. V dropped 4 bases and J dropped 2 bases, with 18 bases sitting between them. CDR3 in amino acids: CASSLVPGLSTYEQYF. In DNA, the CDR3 is TGTGCCAGCTCACTCGTTCCGGGTCTTTCCACCTACGAGCAGTACTTC.

This chain joins TRBV7-2 and TRBJ2-3; weak D call: TRBD2 (5 bases). This CDR3 comprises 14 residues. Per the germline V gene, CDR1 is SGHTA and CDR2 is FQGNSA. The germline V and J ends were trimmed by 6 bases and 5 bases, with 15 bases remaining between them. The CDR3 here is CASRRGIREDTQYF. CDR3 nucleotides: TGTGCCAGCAGAAGAGGGATTCGGGAAGATACGCAGTATTTT.

The table lists this clone with a few counts. The rearrangement links TRBV11-3 to TRBJ2-7; no reliable D call. With 1 base removed from V and 5 bases from J, the gap between germline ends came to 9 bases. Germline loops: CDR1 SGHNT, CDR2 YENEEA. The CDR3 covers 13 residues. CDR3 bases: TGTGCCAGCAGCTTAGGAGAGGCGGACGAGCAGTACTTC. It codes for CASSLGEADEQYF.

The chain employs TRBV9 and TRBJ1-2; perhaps TRBD1 as D (6 bases). This CDR3 region has 14 residues. CDR1 SGDLS and CDR2 YYNGEE come from the germline V gene. V was shortened by 3 bases and J by 6 bases, with 15 bases between the two germline ends. The CDR3 DNA reads TGTGCCAGCAGCGACCCCGGGGGGCAGGATGGCTACACCTTC. Protein product: CASSDPGGQDGYTF.

This sequence joins TRBV27 and TRBJ1-2, with D perhaps matching TRBD1 (5 bases). This CDR3 is built from 15 residues. CDR1 and CDR2 (germline): MNHEY, SMNVEV (reference sequence). Between the trimmed V and J ends, which lost 1 base and 2 bases, there was a span of 11 bases. The CDR3 loop is CASSLWGGRNYGYTF. The CDR3 region has the DNA TGTGCCAGCAGTTTATGGGGGGGGAGGAACTATGGCTACACCTTC.

The chain employs TRBV4-2 and TRBJ2-2; D not resolved. The CDR3 has 13 residues. The germline V gene encodes CDR1 LGHNA and CDR2 YNFKEQ. V was trimmed by 1 base and J by 5 bases, leaving 5 bases between them. CDR3 DNA: TGTGCCAGCAGCCAAGGAGAGACCGGGGAGCTGTTTTTT. It yields the protein CASSQGETGELFF.

The chain has TRBV9 and TRBJ2-1; 8 nucleotides match TRBD2. The CDR3 is made up of 15 amino acids. Germline trimming cut 0 bases from V and 3 bases from J; bases unmatched to any gene: 2. Germline V gene lookup returns CDR1 SGDLS and CDR2 YYNGEE. The CDR3 sequence: CASSVVAGYYNEQFF. CDR3 DNA sequence: TGTGCCAGCAGCGTAGTAGCGGGATACTACAATGAGCAGTTCTTC.

The chain carries TRBV7-9 and TRBJ2-3; D uncertain. Germline loops: CDR1 SEHNR, CDR2 FQNEAQ (reference sequence). V lost 1 base and J 6 bases, leaving 5 bases between the germline ends. The CDR3 runs to 12 residues. This CDR3 reads CASSLEWDTQYF. The DNA of the CDR3 is TGTGCCAGCAGCTTAGAGTGGGATACGCAGTATTTT.

The chain joins TRBV2 to TRBJ2-4; 8 nucleotides align to TRBD1. This CDR3 has 16 amino acids. J gave up 0 bases and V 5 bases, and 6 bases lay outside the gene matches. CDR1 SNHLY and CDR2 FYNNEI come from the germline V gene. DNA of the CDR3: TGTGCCAGCAGTCCTTGGGACAGGTTAGCCAAAAACATTCAGTACTTC. This translates into CASSPWDRLAKNIQYF.

This clone was counted many times. The chain has TRBV9 and TRBJ1-5, with TRBD1 identical over 8 bases. Germline CDR1 SGDLS, CDR2 YYNGEE. V trimming: 5 bases; J trimming: 0 bases; junction bases outside the gene matches: 4. The CDR3 has 15 residues. CDR3 DNA sequence: TGTGCCAGCAGTGAGACAGGGGTTAGCAATCAGCCCCAGCATTTT. Its translation: CASSETGVSNQPQHF.

This chain links TRBV27 with TRBJ1-5; unclear D gene. The V end lost 4 bases, the J end lost 9 bases, and 10 bases lay between the germline ends. Germline V gene data show CDR1 as MNHEY and CDR2 as SMNVEV (reference sequence). The CDR3 totals 12 residues. Written as DNA, the CDR3 is TGTGCCAGCAGTTCCGGGGTACGGCCCCAGCATTTT. Translation: CASSSGVRPQHF.

The rearrangement links TRBV13 to TRBJ1-1; D may be TRBD1 (5 bases). The germline V gene has CDR1 PRHDT and CDR2 FYEKMQ (reference sequence). CDR3 length: 14 amino acids. The V end was cut by 2 bases, the J end by 0 bases, with 7 bases between. This CDR3 reads CASSLMGLNTEAFF. As DNA, the CDR3 is TGTGCCAGCAGCTTAATGGGGCTGAACACTGAAGCTTTCTTT.

V is TRBV6-1 and J is TRBJ1-1, with no clear D. Germline CDR1 reads MNHNS; CDR2 reads SASEGT. Trimming cost V 4 bases and J 1 base, with 16 bases left between them. This CDR3 has 16 amino acids. In DNA, the CDR3 is TGTGCCAGCAGTGTCTACCCTGGGTCACAGAACACTGAAGCTTTCTTT. It yields the protein CASSVYPGSQNTEAFF.

This chain's CDR3 is CASSSPGQGVYEQYF. In nucleotides, the CDR3 is TGTGCCAGCAGTTCTCCGGGACAGGGGGTTTACGAGCAGTACTTC. The rearrangement joins TRBV28 to TRBJ2-7, with TRBD1 identical over 11 bases. CDR1 MDHEN and CDR2 SYDVKM come from the germline V gene. Trimming removed 4 bases from V and 4 bases from J; junction bases left unmatched: 6. This CDR3 has 15 amino acids. The full variable domain, rest sourced from reference TRBV28 and TRBJ2-7, is DVKVTQSSRYLVKRTGEKVFLECVQDMDHENMFWYRQDPGLGLRLIYFSYDVKMKEKGDIPEGYSVSREKKERFSLILESASTNQTSMYLCASSSPGQGVYEQYFGPGTRLTVT.

The chain couples TRBV18 to TRBJ1-3, with D perhaps TRBD1 (5 bases). Trimming removed 3 bases at V and 0 bases at J, with 12 bases between. CDR3 size: 16 residues. CDR1 and CDR2 (germline): KGHSH, LQKENI. The DNA of the CDR3 is TGTGCCAGCTCACCCAAGACAGATCACTCTGGAAACACCATATATTTT. This gives the protein CASSPKTDHSGNTIYF. Full variable domain (rest looked up from reference TRBV18 and TRBJ1-3): NAGVMQNPRHLVRRRGQEARLRCSPMKGHSHVYWYRQLPEEGLKFMVYLQKENIIDESGMPKERFSAEFPKEGPSILRIQQVVRGDSAAYFCASSPKTDHSGNTIYFGEGSWLTVV.

The rearrangement links TRBV5-1 to TRBJ2-3; TRBD1 matches 8 bases. The CDR3 extends over 14 amino acids. The ends lost 5 bases at V and 2 bases at J; junction bases unmatched: 4. The V gene's germline CDR1 is SGHRS and CDR2 YFSETQ. In DNA, the CDR3 is TGCGCCAGCAGGCCGGGACAGGACACAGATACGCAGTATTTT. Translated, it gives CASRPGQDTDTQYF.